Shown below are 24 T cell receptor beta chains from a single sample sequenced in a study of low-dose radiotherapy and immunotherapy resistance in tumors. Alpha and beta chains were covered, as first-strand cDNA relied on TRAV- and TRBV-specific primers. Amplification, which lasted 20 to 25 PCR cycles, used a constant-region primer and V-primer adapter to amplify TCRs. TCRdb re-analysed the reads in MiXCR, keeping a single row per CDR3 protein. The table has 15,000 to 20,000 distinct CDR3 sequences, 70% seen once; the top ten hold approximately 5.3%. All receptors come from a human donor with advanced metastatic prostate, ovarian, gallbladder or colorectal cancer (not recorded which). This table probably holds off-target reads from a library built for another chain.

The chain is built from TRBV29-1 and TRBJ1-2; D gene uncertain. Trimming cost V 5 bases and J 8 bases, with 6 bases left between them. Germline CDR1 and CDR2: SQVTM and ANQGSEA. This CDR3 region has 9 residues. DNA of the CDR3: TGCAGCGTTTTCGAGGGCTACACCTTC. It yields the protein CSVFEGYTF.

V is TRBV7-3 and J is TRBJ2-6; 8 nucleotides agree with TRBD1. After removal of 6 bases from V and 0 bases from J, the junction contained 7 bases not matched to a gene. This CDR3 is built from 17 residues. The V gene's germline CDR1 is SGHTA and CDR2 FQGTGA. The CDR3 here is CASRSGTGLSGANVLTF. The CDR3 DNA follows: TGTGCCAGCAGAAGTGGGACAGGCCTCTCTGGGGCCAACGTCCTGACTTTC.

The chain combines TRBV10-3 with TRBJ2-7; 9 nucleotides agree with TRBD1. The germline gives CDR1 ENHRY, CDR2 SYGVKD. V was pared by 6 bases and J by 5 bases, with 8 bases of the junction left unmatched. This CDR3 spans 14 amino acids. Here the CDR3 reads CAISPGQGRDEQYF. The CDR3 DNA reads as TGTGCCATCAGCCCGGGACAGGGTAGGGACGAGCAGTACTTC.

This sequence joins TRBV2 and TRBJ1-1; 10 bases match TRBD1. J was trimmed by 5 bases and V by 7 bases; bases with no gene match: 7. Germline CDR1 SNHLY, CDR2 FYNNEI. The CDR3 has 14 amino acids. This CDR3 reads CASTQDRGGTEAFF. CDR3 bases: TGTGCCAGCACCCAGGACAGGGGGGGTACTGAAGCTTTCTTT.

The chain recombines TRBV5-1 with TRBJ2-1; a possible D gene is TRBD1 (5 bases). The CDR3 is made up of 15 amino acids. Trimming took off 0 bases at V and 8 bases at J, with 15 bases between the two ends. Germline V gene lookup returns CDR1 SGHRS and CDR2 YFSETQ. In nucleotides, the CDR3 is TGCGCCAGCAGCTTGGATTCAGGGCCGGTCTATGAGCAGTTCTTC. Protein product: CASSLDSGPVYEQFF.

The chain links TRBV7-9 to TRBJ2-5; 7 bases are shared with TRBD1. CDR1 SEHNR and CDR2 FQNEAQ come from the germline V gene (reference sequence). V dropped 5 bases and J dropped 5; count of bases not matched to a gene: 8. The CDR3 covers 14 residues. This chain's CDR3 is CASSPRGQKETQYF. For the CDR3, the DNA is TGTGCCAGCAGCCCTAGGGGACAGAAGGAGACCCAGTACTTC.

The CDR3: CASSKLAGEEEQYF. The CDR3 bases are TGTGCCAGCAGCAAATTAGCGGGAGAGGAAGAGCAGTACTTC. V and J are TRBV6-2 or TRBV6-3 and TRBJ2-7; 9 nucleotides match TRBD2. CDR1 MNHEY and CDR2 SVGEGT come from the germline V gene. The V and J ends lost 6 bases and 7 bases, in that order; junction bases with no gene match: 10. The CDR3 has 14 residues.

This clonotype was counted only a few times. The chain has TRBV25-1 and TRBJ2-7; 10 bases map to TRBD2. Germline V gene lookup returns CDR1 MGHDK and CDR2 SYGVNS. The CDR3 contains 15 residues. V was clipped by 4 bases and J by 1 base; unmatched bases: 4. The CDR3 bases are TGTGCCAGCAGTGGGGCTAGCGGGGGATCCTACGAGCAGTACTTC. Translating gives CASSGASGGSYEQYF.

The chain combines TRBV11-2 with TRBJ2-1, with D perhaps matching TRBD2 (5 bases). The CDR3 is 13 amino acids. CDR1 is SGHAT, CDR2 FQNNGV, per germline. Trimming cost V 3 bases and J 5 bases, with 8 bases left between them. The chain's CDR3 is CASSLASHNEQFF. CDR3 DNA: TGTGCCAGCAGCTTGGCTAGCCACAATGAGCAGTTCTTC.

The chain has TRBV11-3 and TRBJ2-7; D is unresolved. Trimming stripped 5 bases from V and 3 bases from J, with 11 bases between. Germline V gene sequence: CDR1 SGHNT, CDR2 YENEEA. The CDR3 has 13 amino acids. For the CDR3, the DNA is TGTGCCAGCAGCCAGTTTGCAAACTACGAGCAGTACTTC. Its protein product is CASSQFANYEQYF.

The chain employs TRBV20-1 and TRBJ1-1; possibly TRBD1 for D (6 bases). The V gene's germline CDR1 is DFQATT and CDR2 SNEGSKA (reference sequence). The CDR3 runs 16 residues. V lost 5 bases and J lost 6, with 25 bases in between. The CDR3 nucleotides read TGCAGTGCTGAACCACAGGTTTCGCGGGGGCGGGCTGAAGCTTTCTTT. Residues: CSAEPQVSRGRAEAFF.

This sequence joins TRBV5-4 and TRBJ2-5; 7 nucleotides line up with TRBD2. The CDR3 runs to 15 residues. Germline V gene lookup returns CDR1 SGHNT and CDR2 YYREEE (reference sequence). The V and J ends lost 0 bases and 4 bases, in that order; junction bases with no gene match: 6. DNA for the CDR3: TGTGCCAGCAGCTTGGGTTCTAGCGGTTCAGAGACCCAGTACTTC. Protein sequence: CASSLGSSGSETQYF.

Written as DNA, the CDR3 is TGTGCCAGCAGCTCCCCCCACACGCAAAAAGGGACACTTCAAGAGACCCAGTACTTC. This encodes CASSSPHTQKGTLQETQYF. The chain couples TRBV5-4 to TRBJ2-5, with D maybe TRBD1 (6 bases). The germline V gene encodes CDR1 SGHNT and CDR2 YYREEE (reference sequence). The CDR3 length is 19 residues. Trimming removed 3 bases at V and 2 bases at J, with 26 bases between. Complete variable domain (other parts from reference TRBV5-4 and TRBJ2-5): ETGVTQSPTHLIKTRGQQVTLRCSSQSGHNTVSWYQQALGQGPQFIFQYYREEENGRGNFPPRFSGLQFPNYSSELNVNALELDDSALYLCASSSPHTQKGTLQETQYFGPGTRLLVL.

The gene calls are TRBV12-3 or TRBV12-4 and TRBJ1-1, with 8 bases identical to TRBD1. Trimming took 5 bases from V and 7 from J; bases not matched to a gene: 6. CDR3 size: 13 residues. This CDR3 is CASSPQGDGEAFF. The CDR3 DNA sequence: TGTGCCAGCAGTCCACAGGGGGATGGTGAAGCTTTCTTT.

The rearrangement links TRBV3-1 to TRBJ2-1, with TRBD2 identical over 10 bases. The CDR3 has 19 amino acids. Per germline, CDR1 LGHDT and CDR2 YNNKEL (reference sequence). The trim removed 0 bases at V and 3 bases at J, leaving 11 bases unmatched. The CDR3 is CASSQEVGGGTSVYNEQFF. DNA for the CDR3: TGTGCCAGCAGCCAAGAAGTGGGAGGTGGGACTAGCGTCTACAATGAGCAGTTCTTC.

This clonotype was observed a few times. The J gene is TRBJ2-2, the V gene TRBV2, with 9 bases fitting TRBD2. J lost 4 bases, V lost 8 bases, and 8 bases had no gene match. The germline V gene encodes CDR1 SNHLY and CDR2 FYNNEI. CDR3 size: 15 residues. CDR3: CASGLAGAVTGELFF. The CDR3 DNA reads as TGTGCCAGCGGCTTAGCGGGAGCCGTCACCGGGGAGCTGTTTTTT.

The chain has TRBV20-1 and TRBJ2-7; 9 bases fit TRBD2. CDR3 size: 13 residues. Losses at the gene ends were 6 bases for V and 5 bases for J; bases not matched to a gene: 8. Germline V gene data show CDR1 as DFQATT and CDR2 as SNEGSKA (reference sequence). The CDR3 region is CSALAGRGDEQYF. For the CDR3, the DNA is TGCAGTGCACTAGCGGGTCGGGGCGACGAGCAGTACTTC.

CDR3 amino acids: CASSRLHRVQQYF. CDR3 DNA sequence: TGTGCCAGCAGCCGATTACACAGGGTGCAGCAGTACTTC. This sequence joins TRBV7-3 and TRBJ2-7, with D tentatively TRBD1 (6 bases). Germline assignment: CDR1 SGHTA and CDR2 FQGTGA. V shed 5 bases and J shed 8 bases, with 16 bases lying between them. This CDR3 spans 13 amino acids.

This clonotype has only one observation. The CDR3 nucleotides are TGCGCCAGCAGCTTGGAAATGACAGGGGGCTACACCGGGGAGCTGTTTTTT. Amino acid sequence: CASSLEMTGGYTGELFF. The gene calls are TRBV5-1 and TRBJ2-2; TRBD1 aligns across 10 bases. The germline gives CDR1 SGHRS, CDR2 YFSETQ. V lost 0 bases to trimming and J lost 3 bases; unmatched junction nucleotides: 5. The CDR3 loop spans 17 amino acids.

The V call is TRBV5-1, the J call TRBJ2-2, with D perhaps TRBD1 or TRBD2 (6 bases each). This CDR3 spans 15 amino acids. Germline assignment: CDR1 SGHRS and CDR2 YFSETQ. Trimming removed 0 bases at V and 6 bases at J, with 12 bases between. The CDR3 DNA reads as TGCGCCAGCAGCTTGGGGTTCGGGGGCGCCGGGGAGCTGTTTTTT. Its protein is CASSLGFGGAGELFF.

The V call is TRBV3-1, the J call TRBJ2-1, with D unresolved. Germline CDR1 reads LGHDT; CDR2 reads YNNKEL (reference sequence). CDR3 length: 14 amino acids. V was cut by 1 base and J by 6 bases, with 10 bases left in between. The DNA of the CDR3 is TGTGCCAGCAGCCAAGGCGGACGCATCAATGAGCAGTTCTTC. It translates to CASSQGGRINEQFF.

V is TRBV6-1 and J is TRBJ2-2; 8 nucleotides align to TRBD2. Unmatched junction bases numbered 6, after V lost 5 bases and J lost 4 bases. The CDR3 is 15 residues long. The germline V gene has CDR1 MNHNS and CDR2 SASEGT. The CDR3 DNA sequence: TGTGCCAGCAGTCCCTCCGGGAGGGGCACCGGGGAGCTGTTTTTT. Its translation is CASSPSGRGTGELFF.

The rearrangement joins TRBV29-1 to TRBJ2-3; D unresolved. In germline, CDR1 is SQVTM, CDR2 ANQGSEA. Between the trimmed V and J ends, which lost 4 bases and 0 bases, there was a span of 5 bases. This CDR3 is built from 12 residues. CDR3 nucleotides: TGCAGCGTTGGGGTTAGCACAGATACGCAGTATTTT. Translating it yields CSVGVSTDTQYF.

This chain uses TRBV5-1 with TRBJ2-2; 8 positions agree with TRBD2. The CDR3 has 15 amino acids. CDR1 is SGHRS and CDR2 is YFSETQ in the germline V gene. The trim removed 4 bases at V and 2 bases at J, leaving 4 bases unmatched. CDR3 amino acids: CASSAGLENTGELFF. CDR3 sequence (DNA): TGCGCCAGCAGCGCGGGACTAGAAAACACCGGGGAGCTGTTTTTT.